These T cell receptor beta chains were read from a single sample in a study of blood T cells in healthy people across ages. TCRdb itself ran the 5' RACE reads through MiXCR, one entry per CDR3 protein. The data show approximately 1,700,000 distinct CDR3 sequences, about 39% seen once. The sequenced material came from blood. The receptors derive from a human donor in good health. Both conserved end residues are part of each CDR3. The order of the fields is D gene, J gene, clone size, V gene, CDR3 DNA, CDR3 protein. A D gene is named only where the DNA matches it firmly. Not every row has a clone size; where given, it reads once, few, many or a size class.

. TRBJ1-1 few TRBV29-1 TGCAGCGTTCCCCCGGGTGATAGCATGAACACTGAAGCTTTCTTT CSVPPGDSMNTEAFF
. TRBJ2-7 once TRBV11-2 TGTGCCAGCAGCCCCACCCCTGGAGGGGGTTACAATGAGCAGTACTTC CASSPTPGGGYNEQYF
. TRBJ2-5 . TRBV12-3/TRBV12-4 TGTGCCAGCAGTCAATTGATTGAAGAGACCCAGTACTTC CASSQLIEETQYF
. TRBJ1-2 many TRBV29-1 TGCAGCGTTGGAGGGGTCTATGGCTACACCTTC CSVGGVYGYTF
. TRBJ1-1 . TRBV7-3 TGTGCCAGCAGCTTAAACCAGGGAACGAACACTGAAGCTTTCTTT CASSLNQGTNTEAFF
TRBD2 TRBJ2-2 . TRBV6-4 TGTGCCAGCCTAGCGGGTGACGGGGAGCTGTTTTTT CASLAGDGELFF
. TRBJ2-2 . TRBV27 TGTGCCAGCAGTTATTGGGTGGCCACCGGGGAGCTGTTTTTT CASSYWVATGELFF
. TRBJ2-4 . TRBV11-2 TGTGCCAGCAGCTTAGTCCCAGAGGGCCAAAACATTCAGTACTTC CASSLVPEGQNIQYF
TRBD2 TRBJ2-3 . TRBV12-3/TRBV12-4 TGTGCCAGCAGTTTAAGCGGGGGGGTACGGGATACGCAGTATTTT CASSLSGGVRDTQYF
. TRBJ2-5 . TRBV11-2 TGTACCAGCAGCTTAGTAGGGTGGGCTAGCAGGGTGGAAGAGACCCAGTACTTC CTSSLVGWASRVEETQYF
TRBD1 TRBJ1-2 few TRBV5-1 TGCGCCAGCAGCTTGCAGGGACAGGGAAACTATGGCTACACCTTC CASSLQGQGNYGYTF
. TRBJ1-2 few TRBV7-9 TGTGCCAGCACGATTATCCTCAGGTTGAACTATGGCTACACCTTC CASTIILRLNYGYTF
. TRBJ2-2 . TRBV4-3 TGCGCCAGCAGCCAGTTTGGAGCGAACACCGGGGAGCTGTTTTTT CASSQFGANTGELFF
. TRBJ1-3 . TRBV9 TGTGCCAGCAGCGTAGGATTGGAAAACACCATATATTTT CASSVGLENTIYF
. TRBJ2-1 . TRBV9 TGTGCCAGCAGCGTAGAGTTGACTCCCAATGAGCAGTTCTTC CASSVELTPNEQFF
TRBD1 TRBJ1-1 . TRBV28 TGTGCCAGCAGTTTATTAGGACAGGATGAAGCTTTCTTT CASSLLGQDEAFF
. TRBJ1-1 . TRBV29-1 TGCAGCGTTGCCCGGTTGATGGGGGAAAACACTGAAGCTTTCTTT CSVARLMGENTEAFF
. TRBJ2-7 . TRBV5-5 TGTGCCAGCAGCTTACCGGGTATCGACGAGCAGTACTTC CASSLPGIDEQYF
. TRBJ2-3 once TRBV28 TGTGCCAGCAGTTTATTGGTGGCAGGCAATTCCTTCGCAACAGATACGCAGTATTTT CASSLLVAGNSFATDTQYF
. TRBJ1-1 . TRBV5-5 TGTGCCAGCAGCTTGGGGAGGGGCTACACTGAAGTTTTCTTT CASSLGRGYTEVFF
. TRBJ1-5 . TRBV7-2 TGTGCCAGCAGCCCAAACGTAGGGACACACAATCAGCCCCAGCATTTT CASSPNVGTHNQPQHF
. TRBJ1-2 . TRBV29-1 TGCAGCGTTGAAATTCCGTCGGCAGGCGCTGGCTACACCTTC CSVEIPSAGAGYTF